This passage covers 17 T cell receptor beta chains from one sample sequenced in a study of CD8+ T cells in alopecia areata. Extraction of RNA preceded its reverse transcription into cDNA, which served as the sequencing template. Generated by immunoSEQ multiplex PCR, the TCRdb table keeps only in-frame clones and is missing some. There are more than 140,000 clones in the sample; about 88% occur only once, and approximately 13% lies in the top ten. Indicated treatment: oral pan-JAK inhibitor, 5-10 mg twice daily. This sample comprised CD8+ T cells sorted from blood, obtained at week 4, from a patient treated with tofacitinib. These receptors came from a human donor with alopecia areata.

This clone was detected only a few times. The CDR3 DNA reads as TGTGCCAGCAGACAGGGCCAATGGGTGAACACTGAAGCTTTCTTT. It is translated as CASRQGQWVNTEAFF. J is TRBJ1-1 and V is TRBV6-5; tentative D call: TRBD1 (6 bases). Trimming removed 6 bases from V and 0 bases from J, with 14 bases in between. This CDR3 is built from 15 residues. Germline V gives CDR1 MNHEY, CDR2 SVGAGI.

The chain is built from TRBV27 and TRBJ1-2, with D uncertain. The CDR3 has 15 amino acids. The germline V gene has CDR1 MNHEY and CDR2 SMNVEV (reference sequence). Trimming shortened V by 8 bases and J by 3 bases, and 19 bases separated the two germline ends. The CDR3 here is CASLPVRGVDYGYTF. DNA for the CDR3: TGTGCCAGCCTACCAGTACGCGGGGTGGACTATGGCTACACCTTC.

This chain joins TRBV19 and TRBJ2-4; TRBD2 is a possible D gene (6 bases). The germline CDR1 and CDR2 sequences are LNHDA and SQIVND (reference sequence). Deletions cut 4 bases from V and 0 bases from J, with 28 bases between. The CDR3 spans 21 residues. The CDR3 nucleotides are TGTGCCAGTAGTACTCCCACTGACGGAGACCAATGGAGGGTAGCCAAAAACATTCAGTACTTC. Translating gives CASSTPTDGDQWRVAKNIQYF.

V usage is TRBV2 and J usage is TRBJ2-2; unclear D gene. Germline assignment: CDR1 SNHLY and CDR2 FYNNEI. V was clipped by 6 bases and J by 6 bases, with 26 bases between them. The CDR3 runs 18 residues. The CDR3 DNA follows: TGTGCCAGCAGGTCAACGCCGGATTCGCACCCAAAGGCCGGGGAGCTGTTTTTT. The encoded protein is CASRSTPDSHPKAGELFF.

The chain links TRBV7-8 to TRBJ2-7; D may be TRBD2 (5 bases). CDR1 is SGHVS, CDR2 FQNEAQ, per germline. The CDR3 extends over 14 amino acids. V was trimmed by 5 bases and J by 1 base, leaving 12 bases between them. The CDR3 loop reads CASSPLSGSYEQYF. CDR3 DNA: TGTGCCAGCAGCCCCCTAAGCGGATCCTACGAGCAGTACTTC.

This chain links TRBV10-3 with TRBJ1-2, with unresolved D. Trimming took 11 bases from V and 6 from J, leaving 13 bases between them. The CDR3 loop spans 11 amino acids. CDR1 is ENHRY and CDR2 is SYGVKD in the germline V gene. The CDR3 spells CASQSGDGYTF. The CDR3 DNA reads TGTGCCTCCCAAAGCGGGGATGGCTACACCTTC.

V and J are TRBV5-4 and TRBJ2-2, with 7 bases identical to TRBD1. Germline-derived CDR1 and CDR2 are SGHNT and YYREEE (reference sequence). With 5 bases clipped from V and 4 bases from J, the junction kept 5 bases outside the gene matches. This CDR3 comprises 14 residues. This chain's CDR3 is CASRVQGSTGELFF. For the CDR3, the DNA is TGTGCCAGCAGGGTACAGGGGAGCACCGGGGAGCTGTTTTTT.

The chain is built from TRBV2 and TRBJ2-4; D uncertain. Germline-derived CDR1 and CDR2 are SNHLY and FYNNEI. Trimming cost V 3 bases and J 0 bases, with 9 bases left between them. This CDR3 has 15 residues. The CDR3 reads CASSDGPLAKNIQYF. The DNA of the CDR3 is TGTGCCAGCAGTGATGGACCATTAGCCAAAAACATTCAGTACTTC. The whole variable domain, filled in from reference TRBV2 and TRBJ2-4, reads EPEVTQTPSHQVTQMGQEVILRCVPISNHLYFYWYRQILGQKVEFLVSFYNNEISEKSEIFDDQFSVERPDGSNFTLKIRSTKLEDSAMYFCASSDGPLAKNIQYFGAGTRLSVL.

The rearrangement links TRBV13 to TRBJ1-2, with a possible D match to TRBD1 (5 bases). The ends were cut back, 0 bases at V and 0 bases at J, with 8 bases in the middle. The CDR3 is 15 amino acids. The germline V gene encodes CDR1 PRHDT and CDR2 FYEKMQ (reference sequence). The DNA of the CDR3 is TGTGCCAGCAGCTTAGGTTCAGGGACTAACTATGGCTACACCTTC. Residues: CASSLGSGTNYGYTF.

The chain combines TRBV9 with TRBJ2-1, with a possible D match to TRBD1 (6 bases). The V end was cut by 0 bases, the J end by 2 bases, with 9 bases between. CDR3 length equals 15 residues. Looked up from germline, CDR1 is SGDLS and CDR2 is YYNGEE. This CDR3 is CASSVETGPYNEQFF. CDR3 bases: TGTGCCAGCAGCGTAGAGACAGGTCCCTACAATGAGCAGTTCTTC.

In regard to this clone: A read error may account for a junction end that differs from germline. The CDR3 loop is CASSSTEAQYF. In DNA, the CDR3 is TGTGCCAGCAGCTCGACAGAGGCCCAGTACTTC. V usage is TRBV7-9 and J usage is TRBJ2-5, with D perhaps TRBD1 (5 bases). CDR3 size: 11 residues. From germline, CDR1 is SEHNR and CDR2 FQNEAQ (reference sequence).

This chain joins TRBV5-4 and TRBJ1-2; D gene uncertain. The V and J ends lost 3 bases and 4 bases respectively, with 16 bases between them. The CDR3 has 15 residues. CDR1 is SGHNT and CDR2 is YYREEE in the germline V gene (reference sequence). This CDR3 is CASSSLDSALYGYTF. Written as DNA, the CDR3 is TGTGCCAGCAGCTCTCTCGATTCGGCCCTCTATGGCTACACCTTC. The full variable domain, completed using reference TRBV5-4 and TRBJ1-2, is ETGVTQSPTHLIKTRGQQVTLRCSSQSGHNTVSWYQQALGQGPQFIFQYYREEENGRGNFPPRFSGLQFPNYSSELNVNALELDDSALYLCASSSLDSALYGYTFGSGTRLTVV.

The V and J genes are TRBV6-4 and TRBJ1-1; no definite D call. Germline CDR1 is MRHNA and CDR2 is SNTAGT. Deletions cut 0 bases from V and 2 bases from J, with 7 bases between. The length of the CDR3 is 14 residues. CDR3 protein: CASSDSVGNTEAFF. The CDR3 nucleotides are TGTGCCAGCAGTGACTCCGTTGGAAACACTGAAGCTTTCTTT.

The chain carries TRBV27 and TRBJ2-7; a weak D match, TRBD1 (6 bases). Trimming took off 8 bases at V and 2 bases at J, with 10 bases between the two ends. This CDR3 has 12 amino acids. Per germline, CDR1 MNHEY and CDR2 SMNVEV (reference sequence). The CDR3 loop reads CASYREPYEQYF. DNA for the CDR3: TGTGCCAGCTACAGGGAACCCTACGAGCAGTACTTC.

The chain is built from TRBV7-9 and TRBJ1-2; D gene uncertain. The germline V gene has CDR1 SEHNR and CDR2 FQNEAQ (reference sequence). Trimming removed 1 base at V and 7 bases at J, with 10 bases between. The length of the CDR3 is 13 residues. CDR3 in amino acids: CASSLEVKGGYTF. CDR3 sequence (DNA): TGTGCCAGCAGCTTAGAGGTCAAGGGTGGCTACACCTTC.

The V call is TRBV7-2, the J call TRBJ2-1; a possible D gene is TRBD2 (5 bases). The CDR3 length is 12 residues. Trimming took 10 bases from V and 7 from J, leaving 14 bases between them. Germline V CDR1 and CDR2: SGHTA, FQGNSA. The CDR3 spells CAISVTGNEQFF. The CDR3 DNA is TGTGCCATTAGCGTTACGGGGAATGAGCAGTTCTTC. Variable domain in full (rest from reference TRBV7-2 and TRBJ2-1): GAGVSQSPSNKVTEKGKDVELRCDPISGHTALYWYRQSLGQGLEFLIYFQGNSAPDKSGLPSDRFSAERTGGSVSTLTIQRTQQEDSAVYLCAISVTGNEQFFGPGTRLTVL.

The chain uses TRBV5-1 and TRBJ2-7; possibly TRBD1 for D (5 bases). CDR1 is SGHRS and CDR2 is YFSETQ in the germline V gene. Deletions cut 1 base from V and 2 bases from J, with 25 bases between. The CDR3 consists of 19 residues. The CDR3 reads CASSLTLPQGTTKPYEQYF. DNA of the CDR3: TGCGCCAGCAGCTTGACCCTCCCGCAGGGAACTACGAAACCCTACGAGCAGTACTTC.